This TCR beta chain was captured in a study of OX40 agonist ivuxolimab in advanced cancers. Across the whole study: Patient treatment consisted of intravenous ivuxolimab administration every 2 weeks at 0.01 to 10 mg/kg. Previous treatment with anti-PD-1, anti-PD-L1 or anti-CTLA-4 therapy was allowed; 30% to 50% had received some.

The repertoire was sequenced with immunoSEQ multiplex PCR; TCRdb's copy has only in-frame clones and lacks some. The table records some 80,000 clones, under 85% of them present only once. The V gene lost 7 bases and the J gene lost 4 bases, with 10 bases spanning the gap. Germline CDR1 and CDR2: SQVTM and ANQGSEA. The CDR3 covers 11 residues. About this clone itself: Antigen: not known.

Study-wide results and limits: What antigens the expanded peripheral T cells recognized was never established.

V and J are TRBV29-1 and TRBJ2-5, with D perhaps given as TRBD1 or TRBD2 (5 bases each). This clonotype was obtained from an adult with an advanced solid tumor such as melanoma, head and neck, liver or kidney cancer. The specimen was CD4+ or CD8+ T cells sorted from blood, collected in a trial of the OX40 agonist ivuxolimab. DNA for the CDR3: TGCAGCGCTTCGGGACGAGAGACCCAGTACTTC. It encodes CSASGRETQYF.